A selection of T cell receptor beta chains follows, all from one sample in a study of technical replicates of blood from a handful of donors. Sequencing used immunoSEQ multiplex PCR; TCRdb keeps in-frame clones, though not all of them. In the table there are 44,000 or so clones, approximately 90% of which are singletons. The specimen sequenced was PBMCs. The receptors shown here come from a human donor in good health. Some clones in this sample may be carry-over from other donors' samples. Each CDR3 is given with its conserved first and last residue. Each record gives: D gene, J gene, V gene, clone size, CDR3 DNA, CDR3 protein. The D gene is left open where the match is weak. Expanded clones get a size class; other rows say once, few or many, or leave the size out.

D: TRBD1
J: TRBJ1-3
V: TRBV4-2
size: NA
DNA: TGTGCCAGCAGCCGCACAGGGGGTGGTTCTGGAAACACCATATATTTT
CDR3: CASSRTGGGSGNTIYF

D: TRBD1
J: TRBJ1-2
V: TRBV27
size: NA
DNA: TGTGTCGCGGGCAGGGGGTTTGGCTATGGCTACACCTTC
CDR3: CVAGRGFGYGYTF

D: NA
J: TRBJ1-5
V: TRBV6-5
size: NA
DNA: TGTGCCAGCACCGAACAGGGAAATCAGCCCCAGCATTTT
CDR3: CASTEQGNQPQHF

D: NA
J: TRBJ2-5
V: TRBV6-4
size: few
DNA: TGTGCCAGCAGCTCTAATGCTCCCCTAGCGTCCAAAGAGACCCAGTACTTC
CDR3: CASSSNAPLASKETQYF

D: TRBD1
J: TRBJ1-1
V: TRBV6-6
size: once
DNA: TGTGCCAGCAAATCCCCAGGGGGGAACACTGAAGCTTTCTTT
CDR3: CASKSPGGNTEAFF

D: NA
J: TRBJ1-1
V: TRBV2
size: few
DNA: TGTGCCAGCAGGAAGGACAGGAACACTGAAGCTTTCTTT
CDR3: CASRKDRNTEAFF

D: TRBD1
J: TRBJ1-2
V: TRBV18
size: NA
DNA: TGTGCCAGCTCACCACGACAGGGGTATGGCTACACCTTC
CDR3: CASSPRQGYGYTF

D: NA
J: TRBJ2-1
V: TRBV7-3
size: NA
DNA: TGTGCCAGCAGCTTAGGAAACAGAGCTTCGAGTGAGCAGTTCTTC
CDR3: CASSLGNRASSEQFF

D: TRBD2
J: TRBJ2-3
V: TRBV11-3
size: NA
DNA: TGTGCCAGCAGCTCGACTAGCGGCTTCACTAGCACAGATACGCAGTATTTT
CDR3: CASSSTSGFTSTDTQYF

D: TRBD2
J: TRBJ2-6
V: TRBV9
size: NA
DNA: TGTGCCAGCAGCGCGAGGCGGGGGGCTGATGGGGCCAACGTCCTGACTTTC
CDR3: CASSARRGADGANVLTF

D: NA
J: TRBJ2-3
V: TRBV6-5
size: NA
DNA: TGTGCCAGCAGTTACACATTCCAAGATACGCAGTATTTT
CDR3: CASSYTFQDTQYF

D: NA
J: TRBJ1-2
V: TRBV18
size: NA
DNA: TGTGCCAGCTCACCACCCCCAGGGCAGATTAACTATGGCTACACCTTC
CDR3: CASSPPPGQINYGYTF

D: NA
J: TRBJ1-1
V: TRBV7-3
size: NA
DNA: TGTGCCAGCAGCTGGGGACAAACTGCTGAAGCTTTCTTT
CDR3: CASSWGQTAEAFF

D: NA
J: TRBJ2-5
V: TRBV5-1
size: NA
DNA: TGCGCCAGCAGCTTGTATGGCAGCCAAGAGACCCAGTACTTC
CDR3: CASSLYGSQETQYF

D: NA
J: TRBJ2-7
V: TRBV28
size: NA
DNA: TGTGCCAGCACTCCTCTAGGTGTTACCTACGAGCAGTACTTC
CDR3: CASTPLGVTYEQYF

D: TRBD1
J: TRBJ1-1
V: TRBV7-8
size: NA
DNA: TGTGCCAGCAGCGAAGACAGGGGGCCCTTACCAGCTTTCTTT
CDR3: CASSEDRGPLPAFF

D: TRBD1
J: TRBJ1-4
V: TRBV6-5
size: NA
DNA: TGTGCCAGCAAACCCGGACAGGTTGATAATGAAAAACTGTTTTTT
CDR3: CASKPGQVDNEKLFF

D: NA
J: TRBJ1-1
V: TRBV19
size: NA
DNA: TGTGCCAGTAGTATTACGGACTGGTCTGAAGCTTTCTTT
CDR3: CASSITDWSEAFF

D: NA
J: TRBJ1-4
V: TRBV5-8
size: NA
DNA: TGTGCCAGCAGCTGGGGGACACTTGCAACTAATGAAAAACTGTTTTTT
CDR3: CASSWGTLATNEKLFF

D: NA
J: TRBJ2-3
V: TRBV9
size: NA
DNA: TGTGCCAGCAGCGAAACCGATGGGGGGACAGATACGCAGTATTTT
CDR3: CASSETDGGTDTQYF

D: TRBD1
J: TRBJ1-6
V: TRBV6-5
size: NA
DNA: TGTGCCAGCAGTTACGGAAGACAGGGCTCGACACCCCTCCACTTT
CDR3: CASSYGRQGSTPLHF

D: NA
J: TRBJ1-1
V: TRBV7-8
size: NA
DNA: TGTGCCAGCAGCCTTGCTTTATTAGAAGCTCCTGAAGCTTTCTTT
CDR3: CASSLALLEAPEAFF

D: NA
J: TRBJ1-5
V: TRBV27
size: few
DNA: TGTGCCAGCAGTTTAGTCGCCTATAGCAATCAGCCCCAGCATTTT
CDR3: CASSLVAYSNQPQHF

D: TRBD1
J: TRBJ2-3
V: TRBV7-8
size: NA
DNA: TGTGCCAGCAACGCCCGAGGGCAGGGGGTACATACGCAGTATTTT
CDR3: CASNARGQGVHTQYF

D: NA
J: TRBJ2-5
V: TRBV7-9
size: NA
DNA: TGTGCCAGCAGCTTAGGAGGAGAAGAGACCCAGTACTTC
CDR3: CASSLGGEETQYF

D: NA
J: TRBJ1-1
V: TRBV5-4
size: NA
DNA: TGTGCCAGCACCAACCCCCCGGGGACTGAAGCTTTCTTT
CDR3: CASTNPPGTEAFF

D: NA
J: TRBJ2-3
V: TRBV10-3
size: NA
DNA: TGTGCCATCAGTGGAGTGGGCCCAGATACGCAGTATTTT
CDR3: CAISGVGPDTQYF

D: TRBD1
J: TRBJ1-1
V: TRBV27
size: NA
DNA: TGTGCCAGCACTCGGACAGGGCAGGGGAACACTGAAGCTTTCTTT
CDR3: CASTRTGQGNTEAFF

D: NA
J: TRBJ2-7
V: TRBV15
size: NA
DNA: TGTGCCACCAGCAGAGATCAGGACTCCTACGAGCAGTACTTC
CDR3: CATSRDQDSYEQYF

D: NA
J: TRBJ2-5
V: TRBV6-1
size: NA
DNA: TGTGCCAGCAGGAGACTAGGCTCTACCCAAGAGACCCAGTACTTC
CDR3: CASRRLGSTQETQYF

D: TRBD1
J: TRBJ2-1
V: TRBV30
size: NA
DNA: TGTGCCTTAAACCGGGACAGCTACAATGAGCAGTTCTTC
CDR3: CALNRDSYNEQFF

D: NA
J: TRBJ1-2
V: TRBV6-5
size: NA
DNA: TGTGCCAGCAGTTACTTCTCCGCGGCGGCTGGCTACACCTTC
CDR3: CASSYFSAAAGYTF

D: NA
J: TRBJ2-3
V: TRBV12-5
size: NA
DNA: TGTGCTAGTGCCGATACGGACTACAGTTACTCTAGCACAGATACGCAGTATTTT
CDR3: CASADTDYSYSSTDTQYF

D: NA
J: TRBJ2-7
V: TRBV2
size: once
DNA: TGTGCCAGCAGTGCCCGACAGGCGGACGAGCAGTACTTC
CDR3: CASSARQADEQYF

D: TRBD1
J: TRBJ1-1
V: TRBV7-2
size: NA
DNA: TGTGCCAGCAGCTTACGACAGGGGGACACTGAAGCTTTCTTT
CDR3: CASSLRQGDTEAFF

D: TRBD1
J: TRBJ1-1
V: TRBV7-2
size: NA
DNA: TGTGCCAGCAGCCCGACCGGGACAGGGGGGGGCACTGAAGCTTTCTTT
CDR3: CASSPTGTGGGTEAFF